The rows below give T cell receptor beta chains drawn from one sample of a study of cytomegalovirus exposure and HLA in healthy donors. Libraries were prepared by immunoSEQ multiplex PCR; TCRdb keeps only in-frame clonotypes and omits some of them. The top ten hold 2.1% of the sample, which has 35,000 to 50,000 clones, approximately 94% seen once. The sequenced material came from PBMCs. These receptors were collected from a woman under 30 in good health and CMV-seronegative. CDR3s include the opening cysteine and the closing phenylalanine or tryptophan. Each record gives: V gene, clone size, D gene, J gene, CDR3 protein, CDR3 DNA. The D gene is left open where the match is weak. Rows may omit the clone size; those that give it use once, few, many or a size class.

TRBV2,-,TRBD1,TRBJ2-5,CASKEGTGGTQYF,TGTGCCAGCAAAGAGGGGACAGGGGGGACCCAGTACTTC
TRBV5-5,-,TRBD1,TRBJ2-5,CASSLGQGGETQYF,TGTGCCAGCAGCCTGGGACAGGGGGGAGAGACCCAGTACTTC
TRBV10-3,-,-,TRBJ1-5,CATTAEGRDQPQHF,TGTGCCACGACAGCGGAAGGGAGGGATCAGCCCCAGCATTTT
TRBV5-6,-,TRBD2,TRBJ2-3,CASSEGLAGGHTQYF,TGTGCCAGCAGCGAGGGACTAGCGGGAGGACATACGCAGTATTTT
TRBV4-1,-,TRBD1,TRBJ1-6,CASSQDLGQGNSPLHF,TGCGCCAGCAGCCAAGATCTGGGACAGGGGAATTCACCCCTCCACTTT
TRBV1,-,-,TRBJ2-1,CTSSQVGAGGLKQFF,TGCACCAGCAGCCAAGTGGGGGCGGGGGGTCTAAAGCAGTTCTTC
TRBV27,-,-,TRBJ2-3,CASSLDPSPDTQYF,TGTGCCAGCAGTTTAGATCCTAGTCCAGATACGCAGTATTTT
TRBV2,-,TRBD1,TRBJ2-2,CASSETGAHTGELFF,TGTGCCAGCAGTGAAACAGGGGCCCACACCGGGGAGCTGTTTTTT
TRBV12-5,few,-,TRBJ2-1,CASGRTGFEQFF,TGTGCTAGTGGACGGACTGGATTTGAGCAGTTCTTC
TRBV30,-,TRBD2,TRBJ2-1,CAWGGLAGTSYNEQFF,TGTGCCTGGGGGGGACTAGCGGGAACCTCCTACAATGAGCAGTTCTTC
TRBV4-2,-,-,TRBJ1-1,CASSQEGPGETENTEAFF,TGTGCCAGCAGCCAAGAGGGCCCAGGGGAGACGGAAAACACTGAAGCTTTCTTT
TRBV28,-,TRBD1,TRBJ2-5,CASSPTGQGARQETQYF,TGTGCCAGCAGTCCAACTGGTCAGGGGGCCCGACAAGAGACCCAGTACTTC
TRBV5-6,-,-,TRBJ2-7,CASSSLDSASYEQYF,TGTGCCAGCAGCTCGTTGGACAGCGCCTCCTACGAGCAGTACTTC
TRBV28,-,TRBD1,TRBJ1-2,CASRNPGQGANFTF,TGTGCCAGCAGGAATCCGGGACAGGGGGCAAATTTCACCTTC
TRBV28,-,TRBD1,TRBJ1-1,CASSSRTGVRTEAFF,TGTGCCAGCAGTTCCAGGACAGGGGTGAGAACTGAAGCTTTCTTT
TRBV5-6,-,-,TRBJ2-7,CASSLWDNYEQYF,TGTGCCAGCAGCTTGTGGGACAACTACGAGCAGTACTTC
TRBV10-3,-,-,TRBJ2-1,CAISPTSSYNEQFF,TGTGCCATCAGTCCGACTAGCTCCTACAATGAGCAGTTCTTC
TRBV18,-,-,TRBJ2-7,CASSPSLINPSYEQYF,TGTGCCAGCTCACCATCCCTAATAAATCCTTCCTACGAGCAGTACTTC
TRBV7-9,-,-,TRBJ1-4,CASSTGGESEKLFF,TGTGCCAGCAGTACCGGGGGTGAGAGTGAAAAACTGTTTTTT
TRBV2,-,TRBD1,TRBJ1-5,CASREGTGGVGQPQHF,TGTGCCAGCAGGGAGGGGACAGGGGGCGTGGGGCAGCCCCAGCATTTT
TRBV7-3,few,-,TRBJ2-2,CASSTSNTGELFF,TGTGCCAGCAGTACTAGCAACACCGGGGAGCTGTTTTTT
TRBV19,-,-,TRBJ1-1,CATRFSGATEAFF,TGTGCCACCCGATTCTCAGGGGCAACTGAAGCTTTCTTT
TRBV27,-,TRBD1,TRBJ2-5,CATQPGTGGRETQYF,TGTGCCACGCAACCAGGGACAGGGGGGAGAGAGACCCAGTACTTC
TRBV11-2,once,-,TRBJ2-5,CASSPRPGGSYQETQYF,TGTGCCAGCAGCCCAAGGCCGGGGGGCTCGTACCAAGAGACCCAGTACTTC
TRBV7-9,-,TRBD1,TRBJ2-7,CASSPPSGTDIYEQYF,TGTGCCAGCAGCCCCCCCTCCGGGACAGATATTTACGAGCAGTACTTC
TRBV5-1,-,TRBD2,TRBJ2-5,CASSLVSGRGETQYF,TGCGCCAGCAGCTTGGTTAGCGGGAGGGGTGAGACCCAGTACTTC
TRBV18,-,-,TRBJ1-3,CASNSGMSSGNTIYF,TGTGCCAGCAATTCCGGGATGAGCTCTGGAAACACCATATATTTT
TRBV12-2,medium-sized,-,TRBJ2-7,CASRSWTGYEQYF,TGTGCAAGTCGCTCATGGACTGGCTACGAGCAGTACTTC
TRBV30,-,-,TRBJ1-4,CAWSVLGQSNEKLFF,TGTGCCTGGAGTGTACTTGGGCAGTCTAATGAAAAACTGTTTTTT
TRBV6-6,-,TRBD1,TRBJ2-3,CASSTGGSTDTQYF,TGTGCCAGCTCTACAGGGGGGTCCACAGATACGCAGTATTTT
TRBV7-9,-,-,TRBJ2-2,CASSQTGGFSGELFF,TGTGCCAGCAGCCAGACTGGCGGGTTTTCCGGGGAGCTGTTTTTT
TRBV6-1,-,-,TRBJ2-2,CASSHRPGSPGELFF,TGTGCCAGCAGCCACCGGCCGGGGTCACCCGGGGAGCTGTTTTTT
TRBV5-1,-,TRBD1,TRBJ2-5,CASSRQGAETQYF,TGCGCCAGCAGCCGACAGGGGGCTGAGACCCAGTACTTC
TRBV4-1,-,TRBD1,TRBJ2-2,CASSSSRDSNTGELFF,TGCGCCAGCAGCTCCAGCCGGGACAGCAACACCGGGGAGCTGTTTTTT
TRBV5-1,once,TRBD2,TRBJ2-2,CASKLAGSAGELFF,TGCGCCAGCAAACTAGCGGGGAGTGCCGGGGAGCTGTTTTTT
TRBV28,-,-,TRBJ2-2,CASSFGASNTGELFF,TGTGCCAGCAGTTTCGGAGCGAGTAACACCGGGGAGCTGTTTTTT
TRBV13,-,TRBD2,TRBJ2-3,CASSRGTSGGVDTQYF,TGTGCCAGCAGCAGGGGGACTAGCGGGGGAGTGGATACGCAGTATTTT
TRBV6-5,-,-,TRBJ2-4,CASSYGSELAKNIQYF,TGTGCCAGCAGTTACGGGTCGGAGCTAGCCAAAAACATTCAGTACTTC
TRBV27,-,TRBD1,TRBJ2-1,CASSWDSSSYNEQFF,TGTGCCAGCAGTTGGGACAGTAGCTCCTACAATGAGCAGTTCTTC